Below are 24 T cell receptor beta chains sequenced from a single sample in a study of T cells in Graves' hyperthyroidism and ophthalmopathy. Amplification yielded TCR beta CDR3 regions, with RNA transcripts as the source. An initial round of RT-PCR targeting the TCR CDR3 relied on the HTBI primer set. TCRdb called the multiplex PCR reads again in MiXCR, with one record for every CDR3 protein. Among about 270,000 distinct CDR3 sequences listed, 25% were seen once. Sequencing used blood. Receptor source: a man aged 35 to 55 with Graves' hyperthyroidism that later progressed to Graves' ophthalmopathy.

The chain links TRBV5-1 to TRBJ1-1, with D tentatively TRBD1 (6 bases). Germline V gives CDR1 SGHRS, CDR2 YFSETQ. The CDR3 is 14 residues long. V lost 3 bases and J 1 base, leaving 10 bases between the germline ends. For the CDR3, the DNA is TGCGCCAGCAGCTGGGGGACAAAGAACACTGAAGCTTTCTTT. Translated: CASSWGTKNTEAFF.

This clonotype has a count of ten or more. As DNA, the CDR3 is TGTGCCAGCAGTTACGCGGGACTAGCGGAAGAGACCCAGTACTTC. Amino acids: CASSYAGLAEETQYF. V usage is TRBV6-5 and J usage is TRBJ2-5; 11 nucleotides line up with TRBD2. The V gene's germline CDR1 is MNHEY and CDR2 SVGAGI. Trimming took 2 bases from V and 3 from J; bases not matched to a gene: 2. The CDR3 extends over 15 amino acids.

This clonotype has at least ten counts. CDR3: CASSPLGPPQYF. The DNA for the CDR3 is TGTGCCAGCAGTCCCTTAGGACCACCCCAGTACTTC. V gene TRBV2 combines with J gene TRBJ2-7; D is ambiguous. The CDR3 is 12 residues long. Deletions cut 5 bases from V and 10 bases from J, with 15 bases between. Germline CDR1 is SNHLY and CDR2 is FYNNEI.

This clonotype was detected once. The rearrangement uses TRBV27 and TRBJ2-7; D unclear. Germline V gives CDR1 MNHEY, CDR2 SMNVEV (reference sequence). This CDR3 region has 14 residues. V was pared by 0 bases and J by 2 bases, with 8 bases between. DNA for the CDR3: TGTGCCAGCAGTTTATCGGTACCCACCTACGAGCAGTACTTC. Residues: CASSLSVPTYEQYF.

This clonotype was seen repeatedly, ten times or more. This chain connects TRBV29-1 to TRBJ1-1; D not certain. V lost 0 bases to trimming and J lost 4 bases, with 6 bases between them. CDR1 and CDR2 from the germline V gene are SQVTM and ANQGSEA. This CDR3 is built from 12 residues. DNA for the CDR3: TGCAGCGTTGAAGAAGGAATCACTGAAGCTTTCTTT. Its translation is CSVEEGITEAFF.

This clonotype was counted at least ten times. The rearrangement uses TRBV7-8 and TRBJ2-7; 7 bases line up with TRBD2. The CDR3 sequence is 15 residues long. V shed 5 bases, J shed 2 bases, and the junction held 9 bases outside the gene matches. CDR1 is SGHVS and CDR2 is FQNEAQ in the germline V gene. The CDR3 protein is CASSPTAGATYEQYF. DNA of the CDR3: TGTGCCAGCAGCCCCACCGCGGGAGCCACCTACGAGCAGTACTTC.

This clonotype appeared a few times. The V gene is TRBV2, the J gene TRBJ2-4; maybe TRBD1 (6 bases). Between the trimmed V and J ends, which lost 3 bases and 8 bases, there was a span of 14 bases. CDR1 is SNHLY and CDR2 is FYNNEI in the germline V gene. The CDR3 contains 14 residues. CDR3 nucleotide sequence: TGTGCCAGCAGTGAGGCAGGGGAAGGGTACATTCAGTACTTC. Residues: CASSEAGEGYIQYF.

V is TRBV29-1 and J is TRBJ1-1; tentative D call: TRBD1 (6 bases). There are 13 residues in the CDR3. V was pared by 7 bases and J by 4 bases, with 16 bases between. Germline CDR1 is SQVTM and CDR2 is ANQGSEA. CDR3 bases: TGCAGCGCAGTCGGACAGCTAAGCACTGAAGCTTTCTTT. Its translation: CSAVGQLSTEAFF.

This clonotype has at least ten counts. V and J are TRBV7-2 and TRBJ2-7; 8 positions agree with TRBD2. V gave up 1 base and J gave up 0 bases; unmatched junction bases: 8. CDR1 and CDR2 from the germline V gene are SGHTA and FQGNSA. The CDR3 consists of 17 residues. The chain's CDR3 is CASSLGVSGIFSYEQYF. In DNA, the CDR3 is TGTGCCAGCAGCTTAGGGGTTAGCGGGATTTTCTCCTACGAGCAGTACTTC.

The sample holds many counts of this clonotype. The rearrangement joins TRBV11-1 to TRBJ1-6; TRBD1 matches at 7 bases. Germline V gives CDR1 SGHAT, CDR2 FQDESV (reference sequence). Trimming took 3 bases from V and 6 from J; bases not matched to a gene: 5. The CDR3 totals 15 residues. The CDR3 sequence: CASSFRTGSNSPLHF. The CDR3 DNA follows: TGTGCCAGCAGCTTCCGGACAGGATCTAATTCACCCCTCCACTTT.

This clonotype was detected many times. This chain connects TRBV24-1 to TRBJ2-2; 14 bases agree with TRBD2. The CDR3 spans 17 residues. The V gene's germline CDR1 is KGHDR and CDR2 SFDVKD. V lost 4 bases to trimming and J lost 6 bases; unmatched junction nucleotides: 6. CDR3: CATSDPWTSGRSGELFF. The CDR3 DNA sequence: TGTGCCACCAGTGACCCATGGACTAGCGGGAGGTCCGGGGAGCTGTTTTTT.

This clonotype was seen repeatedly, ten times or more. The chain uses TRBV9 and TRBJ2-5; weak D call: TRBD1 (5 bases). There are 15 residues in the CDR3. V gave up 0 bases and J gave up 4 bases, with 13 bases separating them. Germline assignment: CDR1 SGDLS and CDR2 YYNGEE. The CDR3 nucleotides are TGTGCCAGCAGCGTAGTGGCAGGGATTACAGAGACCCAGTACTTC. This sequence encodes CASSVVAGITETQYF.

Many counts were recorded for this clonotype. The chain couples TRBV2 to TRBJ1-1; 7 nucleotides match TRBD1. After removal of 4 bases from V and 3 bases from J, the junction contained 8 bases not matched to a gene. CDR1 and CDR2 from the germline V gene are SNHLY and FYNNEI. The CDR3 is made up of 15 amino acids. CDR3 sequence reads: CASSARPTGDTEAFF. CDR3 DNA sequence: TGTGCCAGCAGTGCCAGACCTACAGGGGACACTGAAGCTTTCTTT.

CDR3 sequence (DNA): TGTGCCAGCAGCTTAGGCGGGAGAGGAGAGACCCAGTACTTC. This translates into CASSLGGRGETQYF. This chain joins TRBV7-2 and TRBJ2-5; TRBD2 matches 7 bases. The CDR3 has 14 amino acids. With V trimmed by 1 base and J by 4 bases, 3 bases remained unmatched. Per the germline V gene, CDR1 is SGHTA and CDR2 is FQGNSA.

This clonotype was seen many times. The genes are TRBV18 and TRBJ1-1, with no clear D. From germline, CDR1 is KGHSH and CDR2 LQKENI. Trimming took 0 bases from V and 10 from J, leaving 15 bases between them. The CDR3 covers 14 residues. The CDR3: CASSPPSQVGIAFF. The CDR3 DNA reads TGTGCCAGCTCACCACCGAGCCAGGTGGGAATAGCTTTCTTT.

This chain connects TRBV5-1 to TRBJ1-2; D possibly corresponds to TRBD1 (6 bases). Germline CDR1 reads SGHRS; CDR2 reads YFSETQ. CDR3 length: 15 amino acids. Trimming took off 4 bases at V and 8 bases at J, with 21 bases between the two ends. Written as DNA, the CDR3 is TGCGCCAGCAGCGTTCTTGTTGGGGGCGTATACGGCTACACCTTC. This encodes CASSVLVGGVYGYTF.

This clonotype was counted ten times or more. The chain has TRBV19 and TRBJ2-2; D not resolved. V was trimmed by 9 bases and J by 2 bases, leaving 10 bases between them. Germline loops: CDR1 LNHDA, CDR2 SQIVND (reference sequence). The length of the CDR3 is 13 residues. The CDR3 DNA follows: TGTGCCAGCCTCGAGCAAAACACCGGGGAGCTGTTTTTT. Its protein is CASLEQNTGELFF.

The chain recombines TRBV28 with TRBJ2-7; TRBD1 agrees at 7 bases. The length of the CDR3 is 17 residues. With V trimmed by 2 bases and J by 0 bases, 10 bases remained unmatched. The germline CDR1 and CDR2 sequences are MDHEN and SYDVKM. The CDR3 spells CASSLPQTGFSSYEQYF. CDR3 nucleotide sequence: TGTGCCAGCAGTTTACCCCAGACAGGGTTCAGCTCCTACGAGCAGTACTTC.

This clonotype was counted once. The rearrangement joins TRBV6-2 or TRBV6-3 to TRBJ2-7; 7 nucleotides align to TRBD2. The germline V gene has CDR1 MNHEY and CDR2 SVGEGT. The CDR3 contains 15 residues. Trimming removed 8 bases from V and 2 bases from J; junction bases left unmatched: 12. The CDR3 reads CASSPRASGTYEQYF. The CDR3 nucleotides are TGTGCCAGCTCACCGAGAGCTAGCGGCACCTACGAGCAGTACTTC.

This clonotype was observed at least ten times. The V gene is TRBV7-2, the J gene TRBJ2-1, with 10 positions matching TRBD2. The V and J ends lost 4 bases and 9 bases, in that order; junction bases with no gene match: 12. The CDR3 covers 16 residues. Germline loops: CDR1 SGHTA, CDR2 FQGNSA. Here the CDR3 reads CASSSPPSGGGIEQFF. The CDR3 DNA sequence: TGTGCCAGCAGCTCCCCCCCAAGCGGGGGGGGGATTGAGCAGTTCTTC.

There are many counts of this clonotype. This chain uses TRBV7-8 with TRBJ1-5; D possibly corresponds to TRBD1 (5 bases). Trimming left V 5 bases short and J 0 bases short, with 14 bases between. The length of the CDR3 is 16 residues. Germline V gene sequence: CDR1 SGHVS, CDR2 FQNEAQ. DNA for the CDR3: TGTGCCAGCAGCCTTAGAGCCAGGGTTAGCAATCAGCCCCAGCATTTT. Its protein is CASSLRARVSNQPQHF.

J is TRBJ1-1 and V is TRBV6-2 or TRBV6-3, with 8 positions matching TRBD1. J lost 8 bases, V lost 4 bases, and 15 bases had no gene match. The CDR3 runs 16 residues. The germline V gene has CDR1 MNHEY and CDR2 SVGEGT. The CDR3 loop reads CASSLLQGASQREAFF. The CDR3 bases are TGTGCCAGCAGTTTGCTCCAGGGGGCATCGCAAAGAGAAGCTTTCTTT.

This clonotype was detected many times. The gene calls are TRBV5-1 and TRBJ2-7, with 7 nucleotides matching TRBD1. The CDR3 sequence is 15 residues long. Germline CDR1 is SGHRS and CDR2 is YFSETQ. V lost 8 bases, J lost 6 bases, and 17 bases stayed unmatched. The CDR3 protein is CASQALGQGESEQYF. CDR3 in DNA: TGCGCCAGTCAAGCCCTAGGGCAGGGGGAGAGCGAGCAGTACTTC. The full variable domain, completed using reference TRBV5-1 and TRBJ2-7, is KAGVTQTPRYLIKTRGQQVTLSCSPISGHRSVSWYQQTPGQGLQFLFEYFSETQRNKGNFPGRFSGRQFSNSRSEMNVSTLELGDSALYLCASQALGQGESEQYFGPGTRLTVT.

In this sample, this clonotype turned up many times. The V and J genes are TRBV5-8 and TRBJ2-7, with TRBD2 matching 8 bases. This CDR3 spans 15 amino acids. J was trimmed by 5 bases and V by 3 bases; bases with no gene match: 10. CDR1 is SGHTS and CDR2 is YDEGEE in the germline V gene. The CDR3 DNA is TGTGCCAGCAGCTATAGCGGGAACCCTCTGGACGAGCAGTACTTC. Translation: CASSYSGNPLDEQYF.